A few counts support the clone carrying this T cell receptor beta chain. Antigen: not known. Germline CDR1 is SGHRS and CDR2 is YFSETQ. The CDR3 consists of 16 residues. J gave up 7 bases and V 4 bases, and 10 bases lay outside the gene matches. The data belong to a study of T cells in localized non-small cell lung cancer. General observations from the study: Tumor showed lower T cell clonality than uninvolved adjacent lung, where it was highest.

Produced via immunoSEQ multiplex PCR; TCRdb's table is partial and in-frame only. The data show under 2,000 clones, approximately 36% seen once. Adjacent lung was taken at least 2 cm from the tumor margin, free of atypia. This chain links TRBV5-1 with TRBJ1-6; 8 bases line up with TRBD1. This sequence originates from a female donor aged 60 or older with stage II squamous cell lung carcinoma. Material: normal lung tissue next to the tumor, obtained before any cancer treatment. The CDR3 DNA follows: TGCGCCAGCAGCCTCGCCGGGACAGGCGTAAATTCACCCCTCCACTTT. It yields the protein CASSLAGTGVNSPLHF.